This is a list of T cell receptor beta chains from one sample in a study of beta chain features in type 1 diabetes. The method was immunoSEQ multiplex PCR; TCRdb's version includes in-frame clones alone and lacks a portion of them. The table lists about 260,000 clones, approximately 24% of them singletons. Input material: naive CD4+ T cells from blood. The source is a woman in her twenties or thirties with type 1 diabetes. Both conserved end residues are part of each CDR3. Each record gives: clone size, V gene, D gene, J gene, CDR3 DNA, CDR3 protein. A D gene is named only where the DNA matches it firmly. The size field is filled for only some rows; it gives once, few, many or a size class.

>-|TRBV19|TRBD1|TRBJ2-1
TGTGCCAGTAGTATTGACAGGGCGACCTACAATGAGCAGTTCTTC
CASSIDRATYNEQFF
>-|TRBV2|-|TRBJ1-1
TGTGCCAGCAGTGTTAACAGGGACACTGAAGCTTTCTTT
CASSVNRDTEAFF
>few|TRBV4-1|TRBD2|TRBJ2-7
TGCGCCAGCAGCCATCTGACGCGGACTAGCGGGAGGAGATCCTACGAGCAGTACTTC
CASSHLTRTSGRRSYEQYF
>few|TRBV7-9|-|TRBJ1-3
TGTGCCAGCAGCTTATTGGTCCAGGGGAATATATATTTT
CASSLLVQGNIYF
>few|TRBV6-6|TRBD1|TRBJ1-5
TGTGCCAGCAGGAGGGGGCTCAATCAGCCCCAGCATTTT
CASRRGLNQPQHF
>few|TRBV28|-|TRBJ2-7
TGTGCCAGCAGTCCTAGCCCCATCTACAGGGAACACGAGCAGTACTTC
CASSPSPIYREHEQYF
>few|TRBV5-1|TRBD2|TRBJ2-1
TGCGCCAGCAGCTTGGTATCGGCTAGCGGGAGTTCCTACAATGAGCAGTTCTTC
CASSLVSASGSSYNEQFF
>-|TRBV5-1|-|TRBJ1-2
TGCGCCAGCAGCTTGCAGGGGAGTTCTAGTGGCTACACCTTC
CASSLQGSSSGYTF
>-|TRBV29-1|-|TRBJ2-2
TGCAGCGGAACACGGAACACCGGGGAGCTGTTTTTT
CSGTRNTGELFF
>-|TRBV5-1|-|TRBJ2-1
TGCGCCAGCAGCTTGCGTGGTGGAGCCTCCTACAATGAGCAGTTCTTC
CASSLRGGASYNEQFF
>few|TRBV9|-|TRBJ2-2
TGTGCCAGCAGCGTAGGGGACACGGACACCGGGGAGCTGTTTTTT
CASSVGDTDTGELFF
>-|TRBV5-4|TRBD2|TRBJ2-1
TGTGCCAGCAGCTTGGCCAGGCTAGCGGGAGCGTCCTCCTACAATGAGCAGTTCTTC
CASSLARLAGASSYNEQFF
>-|TRBV7-3|-|TRBJ1-1
TGTGCCAGCAGCGCGCAGGGGTGGACTGAAGCTTTCTTT
CASSAQGWTEAFF
>-|TRBV28|TRBD1|TRBJ2-1
TGTGCCAGCGGGACCCCCGGACAGGGGGCAGGTGAGCAGTTCTTC
CASGTPGQGAGEQFF
>-|TRBV28|-|TRBJ1-5
TGTGCCAGCAGTCCTCTCCCAGGGATAAGGGGCAATCAGCCCCAGCATTTT
CASSPLPGIRGNQPQHF
>-|TRBV25-1|-|TRBJ1-1
TGTGCCAGCAGTGAAATAGTTGGTAGTATGGCTTTCTTT
CASSEIVGSMAFF
>-|TRBV30|-|TRBJ2-5
TGTGCCTGGAGTGCAGATAGCCAGGGATTCCCAGAGACCCAGTACTTC
CAWSADSQGFPETQYF
>-|TRBV11-3|TRBD1|TRBJ1-2
TGTGCCAGCAGCTTGACCTGGACAGGGGAAAGAGATGGCTACACCTTC
CASSLTWTGERDGYTF
>few|TRBV29-1|-|TRBJ2-1
TGCAGCGTCCCCGGACAGCGAAATGAGCAGTTCTTC
CSVPGQRNEQFF
>-|TRBV7-9|-|TRBJ2-7
TGTGCCAGCAGCGTAAACAGGGAAACGAAAGAGCAGTACTTC
CASSVNRETKEQYF
>few|TRBV30|-|TRBJ1-2
TGTGCCTGGAGTTCAGACAGTAACTATGGCTACACCTTC
CAWSSDSNYGYTF
>-|TRBV30|-|TRBJ1-1
TGTGCCTGGAGCGCACTCTACACTGAAGCTTTCTTT
CAWSALYTEAFF
>few|TRBV19|TRBD2|TRBJ2-4
TGTGCCAGTTTAGCGGGAGAGGGCAAAAACATTCAGTACTTC
CASLAGEGKNIQYF
>few|TRBV6-1|-|TRBJ1-5
TGTGCCAGCAGTGAGGGGAGTCAGCCCCAGCATTTT
CASSEGSQPQHF
>few|TRBV29-1|-|TRBJ1-1
TGCAGCGTTCTCGGTTTTTTGGACGGGGAAATGAACACTGAAGCTTTCTTT
CSVLGFLDGEMNTEAFF
>few|TRBV15|TRBD1|TRBJ2-7
TGTGCCACCAGCAGAGATACCGGGACAGGGGGCGACGAGCAGTACTTC
CATSRDTGTGGDEQYF
>-|TRBV5-1|-|TRBJ2-5
TGCGCCAGTCGCAGGGAGACCCAGTACTTC
CASRRETQYF
>few|TRBV6-5|-|TRBJ2-3
TGTGCCAGTACAATGTCAGATACGCAGTATTTT
CASTMSDTQYF
>-|TRBV5-1|TRBD1|TRBJ1-4
TGCGCCAGCAGCTTTTTGCCTTACGGGACAGGGGGCGCCGTCGGGGAAAAACTGTTTTTT
CASSFLPYGTGGAVGEKLFF
>-|TRBV7-9|-|TRBJ1-5
TGTGCCAGCAGCCCCGGGGACGCGGGGCAGCCCCAGCATTTT
CASSPGDAGQPQHF
>-|TRBV5-1|-|TRBJ1-1
TGCGCCAGCAGTCTACAGATGAACACTGAAGCTTTCTTT
CASSLQMNTEAFF
>few|TRBV6-5|-|TRBJ2-7
TGTGCCAGCAGTTACAGCCTAGGAGGCTACGAGCAGTACTTC
CASSYSLGGYEQYF
>-|TRBV30|-|TRBJ2-1
TGTGCCTGGAGGGTTCTAGCGAACAATGAGCAGTTCTTC
CAWRVLANNEQFF
>-|TRBV6-5|-|TRBJ2-3
TGTGCCAGCAGTTACTCCGGTGTGTCAGATACGCAGTATTTT
CASSYSGVSDTQYF
>-|TRBV29-1|-|TRBJ1-2
TGCAGCGTCCAAGGTTCGGGGAATTACTATGGCTACACCTTC
CSVQGSGNYYGYTF
>few|TRBV5-1|-|TRBJ2-1
TGCGCCAGCAGCGCGGGGACAGCCAGGGGTGAGCAGTTCTTC
CASSAGTARGEQFF